This T cell receptor beta chain was observed in a study of identical twins. The CDR3 extends over 17 amino acids. V lost 1 base and J lost 8; bases outside the gene matches: 13. Germline CDR1 and CDR2: SNHLY and FYNNEI. TCRdb reprocessed the 5' RACE reads via MiXCR and lists one record per CDR3 protein. The top ten hold less than 0.35% of the sample, which has roughly 1.6 million distinct CDR3 sequences, under 35% seen once. Source material: cord blood. This clonotype was obtained from a newborn girl in good health. The rearrangement joins TRBV2 to TRBJ2-1; 8 bases agree with TRBD2. The CDR3 loop is CASSEVLGGLESDEQFF. The CDR3 DNA sequence: TGTGCCAGCAGTGAAGTTCTTGGGGGACTAGAGTCCGATGAGCAGTTCTTC. Using reference TRBV2 and TRBJ2-1 for the parts outside the CDR3, the full variable domain is EPEVTQTPSHQVTQMGQEVILRCVPISNHLYFYWYRQILGQKVEFLVSFYNNEISEKSEIFDDQFSVERPDGSNFTLKIRSTKLEDSAMYFCASSEVLGGLESDEQFFGPGTRLTVL.